Presented here are 2 T cell receptor beta chains from one specimen sequenced in a study of CD8 T cells in ankylosing spondylitis (dated by TCRdb to the late 2010s). Library prep was done by 5' RACE. The instrument was an Illumina HiSeq 2500. TCRdb cleaned the public reads at Q25 with fastp, built clones with MiXCR and kept in-frame beta chains. Here each entry gathers all rows of one CDR3 protein and keeps the most common genes and DNA. Recorded for this sample are roughly 260,000 distinct CDR3 sequences; around 20% of them occurred a single time. Clones ranked in the top ten supply less than 9% of the sample. What was sequenced was blood, either unsorted or a sorted T cell fraction (not recorded which). These receptors were obtained from a male donor with ankylosing spondylitis or in good health (not recorded which).

The rearrangement uses TRBV7-9 and TRBJ2-5, with TRBD1 as a possible D gene (5 bases). CDR1 and CDR2 from the germline V gene are SEHNR and FQNEAQ (reference sequence). The CDR3 is 13 amino acids. V gave up 6 bases and J gave up 4 bases, with 12 bases separating them. Written as DNA, the CDR3 is TGTGCCAGCAGTACAGGACAATTAGAGACCCAGTACTTC. It specifies CASSTGQLETQYF.

In this sample, this clonotype turned up a few times. This chain uses TRBV20-1 with TRBJ2-1; no firm D call. The CDR3 totals 12 residues. CDR1 and CDR2 from the germline V gene are DFQATT and SNEGSKA (reference sequence). V was shortened by 4 bases and J by 4 bases, with 8 bases between the two germline ends. CDR3 bases: TGCAGTGCTAAGAGCGCATACAATGAGCAGTTCTTC. Protein: CSAKSAYNEQFF.